Given below is one T cell receptor beta chain in context. Its specificity is unknown. These data are taken from a study of graft-versus-host responses after intestinal transplantation. Across the whole study: Multivisceral, liver-intestinal, or isolated intestinal grafts were transplanted into recipients. Anti-thymocyte globulin induction, then tacrolimus and steroids for around three years, went to all recipients.

CDR1 SGHVS and CDR2 FNYEAQ come from the germline V gene. Trimming took 1 base from V and 5 from J, leaving 14 bases between them. CDR3 length: 15 amino acids. Measured with immunoSEQ multiplex PCR; TCRdb has only the in-frame clones, and not every one. The sample contains about 73,000 clones, about 90% of which appear only once. General observations from the study: Some GvH clones appeared in ileal mucosa or blood before recipient bone marrow. Peak levels of circulating GvH clones tracked with early post-transplant HvG declines.

The TCR originated in a human donor who was the organ donor for an intestinal transplant. The V gene is TRBV7-6, the J gene TRBJ1-1, with D perhaps matching TRBD1 (5 bases). Sequencing used unstimulated CD8+ T cells sorted from spleen or lymph node cells, obtained before transplant. CDR3 in DNA: TGTGCCAGCAGCTTAGTTACGGAGGGGAGAACTGAAGCTTTCTTT. It is translated as CASSLVTEGRTEAFF.